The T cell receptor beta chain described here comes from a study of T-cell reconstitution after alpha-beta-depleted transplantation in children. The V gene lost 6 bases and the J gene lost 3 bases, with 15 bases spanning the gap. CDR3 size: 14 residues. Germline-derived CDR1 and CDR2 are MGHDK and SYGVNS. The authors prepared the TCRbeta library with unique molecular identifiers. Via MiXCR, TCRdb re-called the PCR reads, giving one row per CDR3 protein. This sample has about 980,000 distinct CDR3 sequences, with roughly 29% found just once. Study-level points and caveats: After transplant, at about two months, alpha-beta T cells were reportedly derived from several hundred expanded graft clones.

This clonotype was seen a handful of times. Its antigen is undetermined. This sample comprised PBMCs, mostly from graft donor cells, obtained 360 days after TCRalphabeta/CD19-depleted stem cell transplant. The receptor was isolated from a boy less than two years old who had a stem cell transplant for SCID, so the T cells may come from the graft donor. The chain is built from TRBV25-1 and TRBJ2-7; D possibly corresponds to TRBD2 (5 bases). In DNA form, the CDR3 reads TGTGCCAGCAGCCCCGCGGAGGACTTCTACGAGCAGTACTTC. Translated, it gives CASSPAEDFYEQYF.